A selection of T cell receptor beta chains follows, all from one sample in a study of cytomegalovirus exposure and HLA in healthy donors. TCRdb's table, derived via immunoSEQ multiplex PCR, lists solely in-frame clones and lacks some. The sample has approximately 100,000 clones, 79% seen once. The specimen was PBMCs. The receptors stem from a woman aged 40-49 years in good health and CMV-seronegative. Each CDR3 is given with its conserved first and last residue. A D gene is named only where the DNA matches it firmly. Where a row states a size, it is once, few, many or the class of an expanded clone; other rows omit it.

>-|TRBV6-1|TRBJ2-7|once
TGTGCCAGCACCGAACGCTCGGGGGACGAGCAGTACTTC
CASTERSGDEQYF
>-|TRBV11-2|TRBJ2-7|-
TGTGCCAGCAGCTTGAGTCTTGTCTACGAGCAGTACTTC
CASSLSLVYEQYF
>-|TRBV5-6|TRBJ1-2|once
TGTGCCAGCAGCGTGACAGGTTCGGCCTATGGCTACACCTTC
CASSVTGSAYGYTF
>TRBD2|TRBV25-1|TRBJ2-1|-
TGTGCCCTTACGGTAGCGGGGAACAATGAGCAGTTCTTC
CALTVAGNNEQFF
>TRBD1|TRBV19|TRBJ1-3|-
TGTGCCAGTAGGTACCGGGACAGCTCCTCTGGAAACACCATATATTTT
CASRYRDSSSGNTIYF
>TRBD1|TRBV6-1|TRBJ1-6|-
TGTGCCAGCAGTGGCCCCGGGACAGGGAGACTTGATTCACCCCTCCACTTT
CASSGPGTGRLDSPLHF
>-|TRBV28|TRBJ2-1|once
TGTGCCAGCGGTTCAGACAGGAATGAGCAGTTCTTC
CASGSDRNEQFF
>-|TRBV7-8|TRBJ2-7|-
TGTGCCAGCAGCTTAGGCCCAGGCTCCTACGAGCAGTACTTC
CASSLGPGSYEQYF
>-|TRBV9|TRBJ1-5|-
TGTGCCAGCAGCGTAGTAGACAATCAGCCCCAGCATTTT
CASSVVDNQPQHF
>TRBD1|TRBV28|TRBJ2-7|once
TGTGCCAGCAGTTTACCCCCACAGGGGGCTTGGCAGTACTTC
CASSLPPQGAWQYF
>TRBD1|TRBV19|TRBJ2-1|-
TGTGCCAGCAACCCCGGGACAGGGGGCCTTGAGCAGTTCTTC
CASNPGTGGLEQFF
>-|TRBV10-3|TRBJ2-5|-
TGTGCCATCAGTGAGTCGAGGACTGAGAGGGAGACCCAGTACTTC
CAISESRTERETQYF
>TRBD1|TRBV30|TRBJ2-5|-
TGTGCCTGGAGTGGGGTACCGGGACAGGGGGAAAAGACCCAGTACTTC
CAWSGVPGQGEKTQYF
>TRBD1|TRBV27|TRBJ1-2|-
TGTGCCAGCAGTTCCCCCGGGACAGTAAATGGCTACACCTTC
CASSSPGTVNGYTF
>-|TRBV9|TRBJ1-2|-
TGTGCCAGCAGCGCCGGGGGATCGTATGGCTACACCTTC
CASSAGGSYGYTF
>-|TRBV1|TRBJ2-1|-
TGCACCAGCAGCCGTTCTACCTACAATGAGCAGTTCTTC
CTSSRSTYNEQFF
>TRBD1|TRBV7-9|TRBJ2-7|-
TGTGCCAGCAGCTTCGGGGACAGCTACGAGCAGTACTTC
CASSFGDSYEQYF
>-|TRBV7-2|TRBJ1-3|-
TGTGCCAGCAGCTTGAGCGGGATTAACTCTGGAAACACCATATATTTT
CASSLSGINSGNTIYF
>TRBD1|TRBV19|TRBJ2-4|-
TGTGCCAGTAGTCCAAGGGACAGGGGGAAAAACATTCAGTACTTC
CASSPRDRGKNIQYF